This T cell receptor (beta chain) was identified in a study of blood T cell repertoires in COVID-19. Across the whole study: Two negative PCRs, clearance, or symptom resolution characterized the recovered Cohort 3 donors. Italy, Spain and the United States were the sources of the convalescent and acute COVID-19 samples.

Authors' methods: Quantification of nucleated cells was approximated via reference gene primer amplification. The repertoire was sequenced with immunoSEQ multiplex PCR; TCRdb's copy has only in-frame clones and lacks some. V and J calls plus clone size are reproduced from that table; the DNA served to infer D and trimming. Of fewer than 350,000 clones listed, more than 70% are singletons. Germline V gene lookup returns CDR1 LNHDA and CDR2 SQIVND (reference sequence). The CDR3 extends over 15 amino acids. V was clipped by 3 bases and J by 1 base, with 9 bases between them. The rearrangement uses TRBV19 and TRBJ2-2; D is unresolved. The sequence derives from a woman in her sixties or seventies in a cohort exposed to, infected with or recovered from COVID-19 (not recorded which). Sequencing was carried out using PBMCs or T cells enriched from blood (not recorded which). As DNA, the CDR3 is TGTGCCAGTAGTATTAGACTCTTGAACACCGGGGAGCTGTTTTTT. It specifies CASSIRLLNTGELFF.